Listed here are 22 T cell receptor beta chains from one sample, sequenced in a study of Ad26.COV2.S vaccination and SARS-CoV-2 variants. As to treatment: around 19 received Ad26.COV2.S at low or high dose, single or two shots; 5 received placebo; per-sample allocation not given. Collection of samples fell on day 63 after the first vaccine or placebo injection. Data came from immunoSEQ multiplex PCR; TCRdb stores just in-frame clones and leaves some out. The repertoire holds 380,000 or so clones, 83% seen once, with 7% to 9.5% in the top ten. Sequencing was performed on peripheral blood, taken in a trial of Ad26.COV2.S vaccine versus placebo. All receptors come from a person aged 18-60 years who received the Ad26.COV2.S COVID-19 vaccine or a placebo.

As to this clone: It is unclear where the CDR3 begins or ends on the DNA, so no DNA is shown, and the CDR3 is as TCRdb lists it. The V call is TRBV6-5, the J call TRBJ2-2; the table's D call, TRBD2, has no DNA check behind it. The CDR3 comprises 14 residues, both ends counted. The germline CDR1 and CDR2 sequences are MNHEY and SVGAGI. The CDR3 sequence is CASSFARRAGELFF.

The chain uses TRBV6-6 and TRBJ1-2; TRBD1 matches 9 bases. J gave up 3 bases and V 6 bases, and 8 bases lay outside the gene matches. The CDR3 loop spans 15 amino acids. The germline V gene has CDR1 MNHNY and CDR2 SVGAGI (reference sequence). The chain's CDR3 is CASSPQTGGDYGYTF. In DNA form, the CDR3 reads TGTGCCAGCAGCCCTCAAACAGGGGGCGACTATGGCTACACCTTC.

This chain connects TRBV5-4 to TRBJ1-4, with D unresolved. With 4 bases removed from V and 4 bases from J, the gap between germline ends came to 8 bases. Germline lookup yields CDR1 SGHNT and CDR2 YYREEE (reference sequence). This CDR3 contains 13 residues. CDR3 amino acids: CASSGGLNEKLFF. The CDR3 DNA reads TGTGCCAGCAGCGGTGGTCTTAATGAAAAACTGTTTTTT.

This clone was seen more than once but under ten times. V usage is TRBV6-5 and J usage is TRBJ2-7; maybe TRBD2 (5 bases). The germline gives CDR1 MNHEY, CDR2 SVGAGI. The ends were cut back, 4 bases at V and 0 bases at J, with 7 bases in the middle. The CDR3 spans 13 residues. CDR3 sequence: CASSSGDSYEQYF. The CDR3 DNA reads TGTGCCAGCAGTTCCGGGGACTCCTACGAGCAGTACTTC.

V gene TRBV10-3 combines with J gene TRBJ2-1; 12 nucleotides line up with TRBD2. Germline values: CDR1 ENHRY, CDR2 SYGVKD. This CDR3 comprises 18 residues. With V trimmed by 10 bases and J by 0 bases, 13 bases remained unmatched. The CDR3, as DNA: TGTGCCACCGAACCGACTAGCGGGAGTATAAGCTCCTACAATGAGCAGTTCTTC. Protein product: CATEPTSGSISSYNEQFF.

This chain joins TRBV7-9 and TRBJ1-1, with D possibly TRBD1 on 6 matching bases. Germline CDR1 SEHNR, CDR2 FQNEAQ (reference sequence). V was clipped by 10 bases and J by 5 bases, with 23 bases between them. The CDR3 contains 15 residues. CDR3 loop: CATARVAGRGTEAFF. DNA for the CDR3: TGTGCCACCGCGAGGGTAGCAGGGAGGGGGACTGAAGCTTTCTTT.

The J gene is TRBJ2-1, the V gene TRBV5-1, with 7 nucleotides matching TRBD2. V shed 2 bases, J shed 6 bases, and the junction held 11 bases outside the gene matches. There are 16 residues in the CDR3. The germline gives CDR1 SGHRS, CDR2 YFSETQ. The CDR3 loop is CASSLLANFLGNEQFF. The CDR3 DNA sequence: TGCGCCAGCAGCTTACTAGCGAATTTTCTCGGCAATGAGCAGTTCTTC.

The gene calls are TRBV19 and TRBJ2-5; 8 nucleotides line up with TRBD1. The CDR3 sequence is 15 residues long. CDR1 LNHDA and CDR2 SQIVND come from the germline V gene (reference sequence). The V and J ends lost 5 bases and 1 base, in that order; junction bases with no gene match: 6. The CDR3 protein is CASSPGDRRQETQYF. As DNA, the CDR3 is TGTGCCAGTAGTCCCGGGGACAGGCGCCAAGAGACCCAGTACTTC.

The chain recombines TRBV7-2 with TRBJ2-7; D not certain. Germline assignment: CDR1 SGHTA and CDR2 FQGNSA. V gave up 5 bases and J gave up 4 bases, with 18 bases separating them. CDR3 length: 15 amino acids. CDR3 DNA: TGTGCCAGCAGCCCCATGGTTGGGATTCTTTACGAGCAGTACTTC. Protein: CASSPMVGILYEQYF. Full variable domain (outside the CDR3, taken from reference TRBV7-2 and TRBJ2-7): GAGVSQSPSNKVTEKGKDVELRCDPISGHTALYWYRQSLGQGLEFLIYFQGNSAPDKSGLPSDRFSAERTGGSVSTLTIQRTQQEDSAVYLCASSPMVGILYEQYFGPGTRLTVT.

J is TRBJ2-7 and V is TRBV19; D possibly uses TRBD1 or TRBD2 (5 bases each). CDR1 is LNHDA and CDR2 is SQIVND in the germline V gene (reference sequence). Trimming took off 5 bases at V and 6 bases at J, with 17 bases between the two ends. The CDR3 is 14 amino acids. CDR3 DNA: TGTGCCAGTAGTCCGGGACCCCCCGTGAGCGAGCAGTACTTC. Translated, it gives CASSPGPPVSEQYF.

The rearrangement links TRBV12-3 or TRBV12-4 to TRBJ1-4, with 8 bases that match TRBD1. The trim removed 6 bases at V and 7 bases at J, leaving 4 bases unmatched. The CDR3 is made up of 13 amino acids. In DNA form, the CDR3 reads TGTGCCAGCAGGCAGGGGGCAGTTGAAAAACTGTTTTTT. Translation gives CASRQGAVEKLFF.

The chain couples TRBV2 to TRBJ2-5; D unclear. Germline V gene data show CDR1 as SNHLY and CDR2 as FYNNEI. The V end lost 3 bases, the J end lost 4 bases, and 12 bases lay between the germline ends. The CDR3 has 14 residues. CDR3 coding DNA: TGTGCCAGCAGTGATGTACCGCCACGAGAGACCCAGTACTTC. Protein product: CASSDVPPRETQYF.

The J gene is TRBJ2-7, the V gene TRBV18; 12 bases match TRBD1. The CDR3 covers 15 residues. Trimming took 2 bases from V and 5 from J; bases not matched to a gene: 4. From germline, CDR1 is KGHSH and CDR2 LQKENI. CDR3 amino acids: CASSPIGTGGHEQYF. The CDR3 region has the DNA TGTGCCAGCTCACCAATTGGGACAGGGGGCCACGAGCAGTACTTC. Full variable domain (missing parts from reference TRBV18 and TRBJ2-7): NAGVMQNPRHLVRRRGQEARLRCSPMKGHSHVYWYRQLPEEGLKFMVYLQKENIIDESGMPKERFSAEFPKEGPSILRIQQVVRGDSAAYFCASSPIGTGGHEQYFGPGTRLTVT.

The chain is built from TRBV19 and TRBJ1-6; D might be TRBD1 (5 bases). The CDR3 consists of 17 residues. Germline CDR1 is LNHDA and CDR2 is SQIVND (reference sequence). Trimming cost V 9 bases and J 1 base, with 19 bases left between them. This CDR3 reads CASRDRRAWSYNSPLHF. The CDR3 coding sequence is TGTGCCAGCCGGGACCGACGAGCGTGGTCCTATAATTCACCCCTCCACTTT.

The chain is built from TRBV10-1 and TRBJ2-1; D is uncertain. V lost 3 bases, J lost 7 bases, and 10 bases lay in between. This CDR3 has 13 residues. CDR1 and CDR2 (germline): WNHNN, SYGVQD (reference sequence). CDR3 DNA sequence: TGCGCCAGCAGTGATTCCAGTCGGAATGAGCAGTTCTTC. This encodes CASSDSSRNEQFF.

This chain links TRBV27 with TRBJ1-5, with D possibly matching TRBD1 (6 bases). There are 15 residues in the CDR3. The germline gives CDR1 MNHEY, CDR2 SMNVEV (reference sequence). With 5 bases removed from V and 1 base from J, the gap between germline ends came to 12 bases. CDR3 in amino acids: CASSLRQASNQPQHF. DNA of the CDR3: TGTGCCAGCAGTCTCCGACAGGCAAGCAATCAGCCCCAGCATTTT.

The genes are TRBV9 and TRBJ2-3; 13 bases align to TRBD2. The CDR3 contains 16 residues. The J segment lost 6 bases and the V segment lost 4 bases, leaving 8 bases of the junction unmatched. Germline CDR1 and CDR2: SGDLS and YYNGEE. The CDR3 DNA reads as TGTGCCAGCAGCATTTGGACTAGCGGGGGTGCGGATACGCAGTATTTT. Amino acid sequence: CASSIWTSGGADTQYF.

CDR3 in amino acids: CASSLEFPGGEQYF. Written as DNA, the CDR3 is TGCGCCAGCAGCTTGGAGTTCCCAGGGGGCGAGCAGTACTTC. The rearrangement joins TRBV5-1 to TRBJ2-7; 7 bases are shared with TRBD1. Germline values: CDR1 SGHRS, CDR2 YFSETQ. CDR3 length: 14 amino acids. V lost 0 bases, J lost 6 bases, and 6 bases stayed unmatched. Full variable domain (missing parts from reference TRBV5-1 and TRBJ2-7): KAGVTQTPRYLIKTRGQQVTLSCSPISGHRSVSWYQQTPGQGLQFLFEYFSETQRNKGNFPGRFSGRQFSNSRSEMNVSTLELGDSALYLCASSLEFPGGEQYFGPGTRLTVT.

CDR3 in DNA: TGTGCCAGCAGCCAAGATATGCCAGGGGGAGTTTACACAGATACGCAGTATTTT. It codes for CASSQDMPGGVYTDTQYF. This chain connects TRBV4-2 to TRBJ2-3; TRBD1 aligns across 7 bases. V lost 0 bases to trimming and J lost 2 bases; unmatched junction nucleotides: 11. Germline V gene sequence: CDR1 LGHNA, CDR2 YNFKEQ. This CDR3 comprises 18 residues.

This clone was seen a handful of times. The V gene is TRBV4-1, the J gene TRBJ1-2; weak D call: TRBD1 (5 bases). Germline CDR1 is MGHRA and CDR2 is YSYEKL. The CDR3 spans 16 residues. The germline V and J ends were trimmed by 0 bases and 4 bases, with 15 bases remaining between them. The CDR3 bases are TGCGCCAGCAGCCAAGACAGCAGGGAAGGGTCCTATGGCTACACCTTC. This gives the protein CASSQDSREGSYGYTF.

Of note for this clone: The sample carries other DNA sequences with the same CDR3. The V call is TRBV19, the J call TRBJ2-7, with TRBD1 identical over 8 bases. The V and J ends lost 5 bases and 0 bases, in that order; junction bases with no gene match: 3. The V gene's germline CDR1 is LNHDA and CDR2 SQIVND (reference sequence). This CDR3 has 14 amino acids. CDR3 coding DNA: TGTGCCAGTAGTCCCACAGGGGGCTCCTACGAGCAGTACTTC. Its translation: CASSPTGGSYEQYF.

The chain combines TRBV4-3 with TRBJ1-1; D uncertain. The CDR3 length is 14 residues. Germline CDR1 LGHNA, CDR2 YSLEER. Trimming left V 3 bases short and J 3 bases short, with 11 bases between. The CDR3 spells CASSQLRGYTEAFF. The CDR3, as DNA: TGCGCCAGCAGCCAGTTAAGAGGATACACTGAAGCTTTCTTT.